This passage covers 17 T cell receptor beta chains from one sample sequenced in a study of cytomegalovirus exposure and HLA in healthy donors. The primer mix had 60 Vbeta and 13 Jbeta primers. Here immunoSEQ multiplex PCR was the method, and the copy in TCRdb shows in-frame clones only, minus some. The data hold about 130,000 clones, with approximately 82% observed a single time. Sequencing was performed on PBMCs. The receptor source for this set is a man younger than 35 in good health and CMV-seropositive.

This clone was seen only a few times. The rearrangement links TRBV6-5 to TRBJ2-7; possible D gene TRBD2, 5 bases. The germline gives CDR1 MNHEY, CDR2 SVGAGI. The V and J ends lost 5 bases and 1 base respectively, with 12 bases between them. The CDR3 totals 14 residues. CDR3 loop: CASSERDPSYEQYF. CDR3 nucleotide sequence: TGTGCCAGCAGTGAACGGGATCCTTCCTACGAGCAGTACTTC.

The J gene is TRBJ2-5, the V gene TRBV30, with 7 bases matching TRBD1. Losses at the gene ends were 4 bases for V and 2 bases for J; bases not matched to a gene: 10. There are 15 residues in the CDR3. Germline V lookup: CDR1 GTSNPN, CDR2 SVGIG (reference sequence). CDR3 sequence: CAWNSGTELQETQYF. In nucleotides, the CDR3 is TGTGCCTGGAACTCCGGGACAGAACTTCAAGAGACCCAGTACTTC.

The chain links TRBV7-9 to TRBJ1-1; no clear D gene. The CDR3 contains 13 residues. The germline V gene has CDR1 SEHNR and CDR2 FQNEAQ (reference sequence). Trimming cost V 6 bases and J 0 bases, with 8 bases left between them. The DNA for the CDR3 is TGTGCCAGCAGGTCCGGGATGAACACTGAAGCTTTCTTT. Translated, it gives CASRSGMNTEAFF.

The chain employs TRBV30 and TRBJ2-7; TRBD2 matches at 8 bases. Germline-derived CDR1 and CDR2 are GTSNPN and SVGIG (reference sequence). The junction had 6 bases not matched to a gene; V was cut back by 5 bases and J by 0 bases. This CDR3 region has 14 residues. The CDR3 protein is CAWGSGGPSYEQYF. DNA of the CDR3: TGTGCCTGGGGAAGCGGGGGACCCTCCTACGAGCAGTACTTC.

The V gene is TRBV29-1, the J gene TRBJ2-7; possibly TRBD1 for D (5 bases). Germline loops: CDR1 SQVTM, CDR2 ANQGSEA. CDR3 length equals 16 residues. Trimming cost V 6 bases and J 2 bases, with 23 bases left between them. CDR3 protein: CSVSTEGHHVAYEQYF. For the CDR3, the DNA is TGCAGCGTCTCTACGGAAGGACATCATGTAGCCTACGAGCAGTACTTC.

This clone was observed a handful of times. The chain combines TRBV5-1 with TRBJ1-2; 7 nucleotides agree with TRBD1. The CDR3 extends over 14 amino acids. Germline V gene lookup returns CDR1 SGHRS and CDR2 YFSETQ. V shed 3 bases, J shed 8 bases, and the junction held 10 bases outside the gene matches. This CDR3 is CASSSDRAAWGYTF. The DNA for the CDR3 is TGCGCCAGCAGCTCCGACAGGGCCGCTTGGGGCTACACCTTC.

V is TRBV6-5 and J is TRBJ1-1; 11 bases agree with TRBD1. The CDR3 is made up of 15 amino acids. Germline loops: CDR1 MNHEY, CDR2 SVGAGI. V was clipped by 2 bases and J by 10 bases; unmatched bases: 9. For the CDR3, the DNA is TGTGCCAGCAGTTACACGTCCGGGACAGGGGGTTCAGCTTTCTTT. It encodes CASSYTSGTGGSAFF.

This rearrangement joins TRBV7-9 to TRBJ1-1, with unresolved D. The CDR3 length is 13 residues. Per germline, CDR1 SEHNR and CDR2 FQNEAQ (reference sequence). Deletions cut 3 bases from V and 9 bases from J, with 14 bases between. CDR3 residues: CASSFQNGAQAFF. In nucleotides, the CDR3 is TGTGCCAGCAGCTTTCAGAACGGAGCCCAAGCTTTCTTT.

This chain connects TRBV6-5 to TRBJ1-1; no firm D call. Germline assignment: CDR1 MNHEY and CDR2 SVGAGI. With 6 bases removed from V and 0 bases from J, the gap between germline ends came to 11 bases. This CDR3 is 14 amino acids long. The CDR3 region is CASRVSVMNTEAFF. CDR3 sequence (DNA): TGTGCCAGCAGAGTCAGCGTCATGAACACTGAAGCTTTCTTT.

The V call is TRBV28, the J call TRBJ1-2; tentatively, D is TRBD1 (6 bases). Germline V gene sequence: CDR1 MDHEN, CDR2 SYDVKM. Deletions cut 3 bases from V and 6 bases from J, with 17 bases between. The CDR3 contains 15 residues. CDR3 nucleotide sequence: TGTGCCAGCAGTTTGGGGGTAGGGGGTTTCGATGGCTACACCTTC. It yields the protein CASSLGVGGFDGYTF.

In this sample, this clone turned up a few times. CDR3 DNA sequence: TGTGCCAGCAGGGGGGACATCTCCTCTTATAATTCACCCCTCCACTTT. It codes for CASRGDISSYNSPLHF. The rearrangement uses TRBV28 and TRBJ1-6; weak D call: TRBD1 (6 bases). V shed 6 bases and J shed 4 bases, with 16 bases lying between them. Looked up from germline, CDR1 is MDHEN and CDR2 is SYDVKM. CDR3 length: 16 amino acids.

V and J are TRBV9 and TRBJ1-3, with 9 bases that match TRBD1. The CDR3 runs to 18 residues. Losses at the gene ends were 3 bases for V and 0 bases for J; bases not matched to a gene: 10. Per germline, CDR1 SGDLS and CDR2 YYNGEE. The CDR3 region is CASSGRDRDVNSGNTIYF. The CDR3 coding sequence is TGTGCCAGCAGCGGCCGGGACAGGGACGTCAACTCTGGAAACACCATATATTTT.

In DNA, the CDR3 is TGTGCCAGCAGTCCTACGATTTGGAATGAGCAGTTCTTC. Its protein is CASSPTIWNEQFF. The genes are TRBV28 and TRBJ2-1; D is uncertain. V was cut by 5 bases and J by 7 bases, with 12 bases left in between. CDR3 length: 13 amino acids. Germline assignment: CDR1 MDHEN and CDR2 SYDVKM.

The chain recombines TRBV5-1 with TRBJ2-5, with D possibly TRBD1 on 6 matching bases. Germline V gene lookup returns CDR1 SGHRS and CDR2 YFSETQ. Trimming shortened V by 0 bases and J by 5 bases, and 11 bases separated the two germline ends. The CDR3 runs 14 residues. CDR3 residues: CASSLAGQGETQYF. In DNA form, the CDR3 reads TGCGCCAGCAGCTTGGCGGGACAAGGGGAGACCCAGTACTTC.

The V and J genes are TRBV7-9 and TRBJ1-2; D gene ambiguous. The CDR3 is 14 residues long. V was clipped by 6 bases and J by 0 bases, with 11 bases between them. Germline CDR1 reads SEHNR; CDR2 reads FQNEAQ (reference sequence). In DNA, the CDR3 is TGTGCCAGCAGTTCAGCCGGGACTAACTATGGCTACACCTTC. Its translation: CASSSAGTNYGYTF.

V and J are TRBV4-1 and TRBJ1-1; D remains ambiguous. Germline values: CDR1 MGHRA, CDR2 YSYEKL. This CDR3 has 15 amino acids. V was trimmed by 0 bases and J by 0 bases, leaving 8 bases between them. CDR3 residues: CASSQDPGVNTEAFF. CDR3 coding DNA: TGCGCCAGCAGCCAAGACCCCGGGGTGAACACTGAAGCTTTCTTT.

The chain employs TRBV6-1 and TRBJ2-7; the D gene is possibly TRBD1 (6 bases). Germline CDR1 MNHNS, CDR2 SASEGT. This CDR3 has 15 amino acids. V dropped 5 bases and J dropped 4 bases, with 18 bases sitting between them. The DNA for the CDR3 is TGTGCCAGCAGTACCCAGGGACACAGGGTATACGAGCAGTACTTC. It translates to CASSTQGHRVYEQYF.